What follows are 29 T cell receptor beta chains derived from one specimen sequenced in a study of blood T cell repertoires in COVID-19. Using immunoSEQ multiplex PCR, the repertoire was profiled, and TCRdb retains in-frame clones only, with some absent. The table has roughly 230,000 clones, 89% seen once. Input material: peripheral blood. Receptors were obtained from a woman between 40 and 55 years old who had recovered from COVID-19.

The J gene is TRBJ1-2, the V gene TRBV29-1; the match to TRBD1 covers 8 bases. V lost 7 bases, J lost 8 bases, and 9 bases stayed unmatched. The CDR3 runs 12 residues. Per the germline V gene, CDR1 is SQVTM and CDR2 is ANQGSEA. CDR3 in DNA: TGCAGCGCCGCGACAGGGGCCGGCGGCTACACCTTC. It yields the protein CSAATGAGGYTF.

The chain is built from TRBV3-1 (or the pseudogene TRBV3-2) and TRBJ2-2, with D possibly being TRBD1 (6 bases). Germline V gene data show CDR1 as LGHDT and CDR2 as YNNKEL (reference sequence). There are 18 residues in the CDR3. V dropped 6 bases and J dropped 1 base, with 21 bases sitting between them. CDR3 loop: CASSRGGPHSLNTGELFF. Written as DNA, the CDR3 is TGTGCCAGCAGTAGAGGGGGACCGCACTCTTTGAACACCGGGGAGCTGTTTTTT.

The chain is built from TRBV21-1 and TRBJ1-5; the table assigns TRBD1, which was not confirmed against the DNA. TRBV21-1 corresponds to a pseudogene. The CDR3 is made up of 15 amino acids. DNA for the CDR3: TGTGCCAGCGGGCTACAGGGGATCTTCAATCAGCCCCAGCATTTT. Its protein is CASGLQGIFNQPQHF.

The rearrangement uses TRBV28 and TRBJ2-5; 9 bases are shared with TRBD2. CDR1 MDHEN and CDR2 SYDVKM come from the germline V gene. Trimming took 5 bases from V and 4 from J; bases not matched to a gene: 14. The CDR3 length is 17 residues. Here the CDR3 reads CASSPPWDSGGRETQYF. The CDR3 DNA is TGTGCCAGCAGTCCCCCGTGGGATAGCGGGGGCCGAGAGACCCAGTACTTC.

The chain combines TRBV1 with TRBJ1-5. TRBV1 constitutes a pseudogene. CDR3 size: 14 residues. CDR3 nucleotides: TGCACCAGCAGCCCTCCGGTTCCCAATCAGCCCCAGCATTTT. Translation: CTSSPPVPNQPQHF.

The chain has TRBV28 and TRBJ2-5; D might be TRBD1 (5 bases). With 2 bases removed from V and 10 bases from J, the gap between germline ends came to 14 bases. In germline, CDR1 is MDHEN, CDR2 SYDVKM. The CDR3 extends over 13 amino acids. The CDR3 protein is CASSLTPDSGQYF. DNA for the CDR3: TGTGCCAGCAGTTTAACCCCTGACAGTGGCCAGTACTTC.

The genes are TRBV5-6 and TRBJ2-7; TRBD1 might be the D (6 bases). Per germline, CDR1 SGHDT and CDR2 YYEEEE. The germline V and J ends were trimmed by 4 bases and 6 bases, with 14 bases remaining between them. The CDR3 runs to 13 residues. In DNA, the CDR3 is TGTGCCAGCAGCCCTCACACAGGGTCCGAGCAGTACTTC. The encoded protein is CASSPHTGSEQYF.

The chain carries TRBV9 and TRBJ2-5, with D unclear. CDR3 length: 11 residues. Trimming removed 2 bases at V and 4 bases at J, with 3 bases between. Germline-derived CDR1 and CDR2 are SGDLS and YYNGEE. The CDR3 protein is CASSVRETQYF. The CDR3 DNA reads TGTGCCAGCAGCGTGCGAGAGACCCAGTACTTC.

The rearrangement joins TRBV18 to TRBJ2-3; 9 nucleotides match TRBD1. V shed 5 bases, J shed 2 bases, and the junction held 5 bases outside the gene matches. This CDR3 region has 15 residues. The germline gives CDR1 KGHSH, CDR2 LQKENI. CDR3 nucleotides: TGTGCCAGCTCATCGGACAGGGGACCCACAGATACGCAGTATTTT. It codes for CASSSDRGPTDTQYF.

The rearrangement links TRBV19 to TRBJ2-1; 14 bases are shared with TRBD2. Germline lookup yields CDR1 LNHDA and CDR2 SQIVND (reference sequence). The V and J ends lost 7 bases and 4 bases, in that order; junction bases with no gene match: 9. The CDR3 has 17 amino acids. This CDR3 is CASTQGLAGAGYNEQFF. The CDR3 DNA reads TGTGCCAGTACCCAGGGACTAGCGGGAGCGGGTTACAATGAGCAGTTCTTC.

The chain joins TRBV28 to TRBJ1-5; D unresolved. Trimming took 1 base from V and 4 from J, leaving 14 bases between them. The CDR3 spans 16 residues. In germline, CDR1 is MDHEN, CDR2 SYDVKM. CDR3: CASSLSGVGGNQPQHF. The CDR3 nucleotides read TGTGCCAGCAGTTTATCCGGGGTTGGTGGGAATCAGCCCCAGCATTTT.

The chain combines TRBV4-3 with TRBJ1-2, with a possible D match to TRBD1 (5 bases). The V gene lost 0 bases and the J gene lost 0 bases, with 20 bases spanning the gap. Germline lookup yields CDR1 LGHNA and CDR2 YSLEER. CDR3 length equals 19 residues. The CDR3 DNA follows: TGCGCCAGCAGCCAAGAATTGGGGATGGGGCAGGCCGCTAACTATGGCTACACCTTC. It yields the protein CASSQELGMGQAANYGYTF.

The chain joins TRBV7-3 to TRBJ2-5; D uncertain. The V gene's germline CDR1 is SGHTA and CDR2 FQGTGA. Trimming left V 6 bases short and J 5 bases short, with 13 bases between. CDR3 length: 13 amino acids. The CDR3 spells CASSLTNSETQYF. The DNA of the CDR3 is TGTGCCAGCAGTCTCACAAATTCGGAGACCCAGTACTTC.

The V call is TRBV24-1, the J call TRBJ2-7; D is possibly TRBD2 (6 bases). In germline, CDR1 is KGHDR, CDR2 SFDVKD. Trimming removed 5 bases from V and 5 bases from J, with 27 bases in between. The CDR3 has 18 residues. CDR3 DNA: TGTGCCACCAGTGGCCTGAGGGTCGCGGGACCATTTTGTCACGAGCAGTACGTC. Protein: CATSGLRVAGPFCHEQYV.

This clone has just a few counts. V usage is TRBV10-2 and J usage is TRBJ2-7; perhaps TRBD2 as D (5 bases). Per the germline V gene, CDR1 is WSHSY and CDR2 is SAAADI. V gave up 6 bases and J gave up 7 bases, with 16 bases separating them. The CDR3 spans 13 residues. The CDR3 loop reads CASRPTRDREQYV. The CDR3 nucleotides read TGCGCCAGCAGGCCGACCCGGGATCGAGAGCAGTACGTC.

This sequence joins TRBV7-9 and TRBJ2-3; 9 nucleotides match TRBD1. The germline CDR1 and CDR2 sequences are SEHNR and FQNEAQ (reference sequence). With V trimmed by 4 bases and J by 2 bases, 4 bases remained unmatched. This CDR3 spans 15 amino acids. The CDR3 DNA sequence: TGTGCCAGCAGCTCCCACAGGGGGCCCACAGATACGCAGTATTTT. Translating gives CASSSHRGPTDTQYF.

The rearrangement joins TRBV6-4 to TRBJ1-6; 12 positions match TRBD1. The CDR3 is made up of 17 amino acids. V was clipped by 0 bases and J by 7 bases; unmatched bases: 4. Germline V CDR1 and CDR2: MRHNA, SNTAGT. CDR3 sequence (DNA): TGTGCCAGCAGTGACTCTTGGGACAGGGGGCTGAATTCACCCCTCCACTTT. Its translation: CASSDSWDRGLNSPLHF.

The rearrangement links TRBV5-4 to TRBJ2-2; 7 nucleotides match TRBD2. After removal of 5 bases from V and 0 bases from J, the junction contained 7 bases not matched to a gene. Germline V CDR1 and CDR2: SGHNT, YYREEE (reference sequence). This CDR3 region has 16 residues. This CDR3 is CASSRAGLSNTGELFF. CDR3 DNA: TGTGCCAGCAGTAGAGCGGGACTTTCGAACACCGGGGAGCTGTTTTTT. The entire variable domain, with the rest obtained from reference TRBV5-4 and TRBJ2-2, is as follows: ETGVTQSPTHLIKTRGQQVTLRCSSQSGHNTVSWYQQALGQGPQFIFQYYREEENGRGNFPPRFSGLQFPNYSSELNVNALELDDSALYLCASSRAGLSNTGELFFGEGSRLTVL.

This chain uses TRBV15 with TRBJ2-1, with TRBD2 matching over 8 bases. The CDR3 covers 15 residues. Trimming cost V 5 bases and J 9 bases; bases outside gene matches: 12. Germline loops: CDR1 LNHNV, CDR2 YYDKDF (reference sequence). The CDR3 DNA sequence: TGTGCCACCAGCGCCCGTTTAGGTAGCGGGATTGAGCAGTTCTTC. This translates into CATSARLGSGIEQFF.

J is TRBJ2-3 and V is TRBV6-6; TRBD1 aligns across 10 bases. Trimming took 5 bases from V and 1 from J; bases not matched to a gene: 12. The germline CDR1 and CDR2 sequences are MNHNY and SVGAGI (reference sequence). The CDR3 spans 18 residues. This CDR3 reads CASSRRDLTGGRTDTQYF. The CDR3 region has the DNA TGTGCCAGCAGTCGACGAGACCTGACAGGGGGCCGCACAGATACGCAGTATTTT.

The chain couples TRBV6-5 to TRBJ2-7, with D unclear. V lost 7 bases to trimming and J lost 0 bases, with 10 bases between them. There are 13 residues in the CDR3. Looked up from germline, CDR1 is MNHEY and CDR2 is SVGAGI. The CDR3 loop reads CASTPTDSYEQYF. As DNA, the CDR3 is TGTGCCAGCACTCCCACTGACTCCTACGAGCAGTACTTC.

This clone was picked up a small number of times. The chain recombines TRBV6-5 with TRBJ1-5; D perhaps matches TRBD1 (6 bases). Germline V lookup: CDR1 MNHEY, CDR2 SVGAGI. The V end was cut by 7 bases, the J end by 1 base, with 8 bases between. The CDR3 has 13 residues. The CDR3 DNA reads TGTGCCAGCATCGGACAGAGCAATCAGCCCCAGCATTTT. Amino acid sequence: CASIGQSNQPQHF.

V usage is TRBV20-1 and J usage is TRBJ1-1, with 7 bases matching TRBD1. Germline CDR1 is DFQATT and CDR2 is SNEGSKA (reference sequence). The J segment lost 3 bases and the V segment lost 3 bases, leaving 4 bases of the junction unmatched. There are 13 residues in the CDR3. CDR3: CSASRDSDTEAFF. CDR3 DNA: TGCAGTGCTAGTCGGGACAGCGACACTGAAGCTTTCTTT.

This clone was observed at least ten times. The V call is TRBV7-9, the J call TRBJ2-7, with 11 positions matching TRBD1. V dropped 5 bases and J dropped 7; count of bases not matched to a gene: 7. There are 14 residues in the CDR3. Germline values: CDR1 SEHNR, CDR2 FQNEAQ (reference sequence). CDR3 amino acids: CASSTGTGGWEQYF. The CDR3, as DNA: TGTGCCAGCAGCACCGGGACAGGGGGTTGGGAGCAGTACTTC.

The V and J genes are TRBV11-2 and TRBJ2-1; TRBD2 aligns across 10 bases. Germline loops: CDR1 SGHAT, CDR2 FQNNGV. J gave up 3 bases and V 5 bases, and 7 bases lay outside the gene matches. This CDR3 spans 16 amino acids. The DNA of the CDR3 is TGTGCCAGCAGCCCGGGGACTAGCGCCCTCTACAATGAGCAGTTCTTC. It is translated as CASSPGTSALYNEQFF.

This clone has a single count. This chain connects TRBV18 to TRBJ1-1, with D possibly being TRBD1 (6 bases). Germline loops: CDR1 KGHSH, CDR2 LQKENI. The CDR3 is made up of 16 amino acids. V shed 1 base and J shed 4 bases, with 16 bases lying between them. This CDR3 is CASSPQGVQGSTEAFF. The CDR3 DNA reads as TGTGCCAGCTCACCACAGGGTGTTCAGGGGTCCACTGAAGCTTTCTTT.

This rearrangement joins TRBV10-2 to TRBJ2-7; D unclear. This CDR3 contains 12 residues. Germline CDR1 and CDR2: WSHSY and SAAADI. Trimming shortened V by 1 base and J by 3 bases, and 4 bases separated the two germline ends. The CDR3 coding sequence is TGCGCCAGCAGTGAGTTCCTCTACGAGCAGTACGTC. Its translation is CASSEFLYEQYV.

The rearrangement links TRBV5-1 to TRBJ2-6, with 7 nucleotides matching TRBD1. Germline V gene lookup returns CDR1 SGHRS and CDR2 YFSETQ. Trimming took 4 bases from V and 2 from J; bases not matched to a gene: 3. This CDR3 spans 15 amino acids. CDR3 DNA sequence: TGCGCCAGCAGCCTCGACAGGGCTGGGGCCAACGTCCTGACTTTC. Encoded protein: CASSLDRAGANVLTF.

The rearrangement uses TRBV5-1 and TRBJ2-5; 9 bases match TRBD1. The CDR3 spans 17 residues. Trimming at V came to 3 bases and at J to 6 bases, leaving 15 bases not matched to a gene. CDR1 and CDR2 from the germline V gene are SGHRS and YFSETQ. The CDR3 DNA sequence: TGCGCCAGCAGCTACCAACCTCCGGGACAGGGTGGCCAGACCCAGTACTTC. This encodes CASSYQPPGQGGQTQYF.